This T cell receptor (beta chain) is from a study of blood T cell repertoires in COVID-19. About the study: Samples representing acute and convalescent COVID-19 were sourced from the United States, Italy and Spain. T cells, B-cell-depleted T cells, or PBMCs supplied cDNA or gDNA.

The ends lost 2 bases at V and 0 bases at J; junction bases unmatched: 1. The germline gives CDR1 LNHDA, CDR2 SQIVND (reference sequence). This CDR3 contains 15 residues. Per the study methods: Estimation of nucleated cell counts was performed using reference gene primer amplification. Only in-frame clones appear in the TCRdb table, and some are missing; sequencing was by immunoSEQ multiplex PCR. D and trimming come from the DNA, and the V and J calls and clone size come from that table. The sample has approximately 210,000 clones; 92% are singletons. The chain joins TRBV19 to TRBJ2-7; 10 bases match TRBD2. Material: peripheral blood. The sequence came from a man aged 25-45 years with acute or convalescent COVID-19. CDR3 amino acids: CASSIRTSGSYEQYF. The CDR3 DNA reads TGTGCCAGTAGTATACGGACTAGCGGCTCCTACGAGCAGTACTTC.